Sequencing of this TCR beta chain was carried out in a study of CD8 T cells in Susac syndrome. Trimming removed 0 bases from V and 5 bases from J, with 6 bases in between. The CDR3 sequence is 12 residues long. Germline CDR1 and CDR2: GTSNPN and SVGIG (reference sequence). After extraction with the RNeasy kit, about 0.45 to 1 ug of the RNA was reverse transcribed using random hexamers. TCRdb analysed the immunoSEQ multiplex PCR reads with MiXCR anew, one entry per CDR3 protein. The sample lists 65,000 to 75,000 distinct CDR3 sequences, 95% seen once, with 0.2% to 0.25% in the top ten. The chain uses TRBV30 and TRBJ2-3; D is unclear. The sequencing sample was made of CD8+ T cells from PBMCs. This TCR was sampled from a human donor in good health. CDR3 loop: CAWSVRVDTQYF. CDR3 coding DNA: TGTGCCTGGAGTGTAAGGGTAGATACGCAGTATTTT.